The 24 T cell receptor beta chains in this list originate from one sample, sequenced in a study of blood T cell repertoires in COVID-19. Clones were read by immunoSEQ multiplex PCR, and TCRdb kept only the in-frame ones, dropping some. The repertoire holds hundreds of thousands of clones, with around 87% as singletons. The sequencing sample was made of PBMCs or T cells enriched from blood (not recorded which). These receptors all stem from a woman aged 45-65 years who had recovered from COVID-19.

The chain recombines TRBV6-2 or TRBV6-3 with TRBJ2-1; 13 bases are shared with TRBD2. Germline V gene lookup returns CDR1 MNHEY and CDR2 SVGEGT. The CDR3 sequence is 18 residues long. The V and J ends lost 5 bases and 1 base, in that order; junction bases with no gene match: 8. CDR3 bases: TGTGCCAGCAGTCCCGGACTAGCGGGAGAATGGTCCTACAATGAGCAGTTCTTC. Its translation: CASSPGLAGEWSYNEQFF.

The chain is built from TRBV7-9 and TRBJ1-5, with a weak D call TRBD1 (5 bases). Looked up from germline, CDR1 is SEHNR and CDR2 is FQNEAQ (reference sequence). The CDR3 covers 18 residues. Trimming removed 2 bases at V and 4 bases at J, with 21 bases between. CDR3 DNA sequence: TGTGCCAGCAGCTTATATTTGCGGGGGAACGAAGCGAATCAGCCCCAGCATTTT. It specifies CASSLYLRGNEANQPQHF.

This chain uses TRBV27 with TRBJ2-7, with a tentative D call TRBD2 (5 bases). The germline V gene encodes CDR1 MNHEY and CDR2 SMNVEV (reference sequence). V was pared by 2 bases and J by 1 base, with 15 bases between. The CDR3 is 16 residues long. CDR3 loop: CASSLLLTGGSYEQYF. CDR3 nucleotides: TGTGCCAGCAGTTTACTATTGACTGGAGGATCCTACGAGCAGTACTTC.

This chain uses TRBV5-1 with TRBJ2-3, with 7 bases that match TRBD1. Germline lookup yields CDR1 SGHRS and CDR2 YFSETQ. This CDR3 region has 16 residues. The V and J ends lost 1 base and 0 bases, in that order; junction bases with no gene match: 5. The CDR3 DNA is TGCGCCAGCAGCTTGTTTTGGGACAGCAGCACAGATACGCAGTATTTT. It specifies CASSLFWDSSTDTQYF.

The chain couples TRBV5-4 to TRBJ1-1, with TRBD1 matching over 9 bases. The CDR3 loop spans 14 amino acids. Germline V lookup: CDR1 SGHNT, CDR2 YYREEE (reference sequence). Losses at the gene ends were 3 bases for V and 3 bases for J; bases not matched to a gene: 3. CDR3 DNA: TGTGCCAGCAGCTCCCGGACAGGGGACACTGAAGCTTTCTTT. Protein: CASSSRTGDTEAFF.

The rearrangement joins TRBV6-5 to TRBJ2-2, with D uncertain. CDR3 size: 14 residues. Germline V gene lookup returns CDR1 MNHEY and CDR2 SVGAGI. Trimming removed 5 bases from V and 1 base from J, with 8 bases in between. This CDR3 is CASSKPGNTGELFF. The DNA of the CDR3 is TGTGCCAGCAGTAAACCAGGGAACACCGGGGAGCTGTTTTTT.

The V and J genes are TRBV3-1 (or the pseudogene TRBV3-2) and TRBJ2-1, with 8 bases fitting TRBD2. The ends lost 4 bases at V and 2 bases at J; junction bases unmatched: 1. Germline V gene data show CDR1 as LGHDT and CDR2 as YNNKEL (reference sequence). The CDR3 runs to 14 residues. This chain's CDR3 is CASSLGRAYNEQFF. The CDR3 nucleotides read TGTGCCAGCAGCCTCGGGAGGGCCTACAATGAGCAGTTCTTC.

CDR3 sequence reads: CASSQDLAGRISYEQYF. The DNA of the CDR3 is TGTGCCAGCAGCCAAGATCTAGCGGGACGAATCTCCTACGAGCAGTACTTC. The V gene is TRBV3-1 (or the pseudogene TRBV3-2), the J gene TRBJ2-7; 9 nucleotides match TRBD2. The junction had 6 bases not matched to a gene; V was cut back by 0 bases and J by 0 bases. The CDR3 loop spans 17 amino acids. The germline CDR1 and CDR2 sequences are LGHDT and YNNKEL (reference sequence).

CDR3 nucleotides: TGCGCCAGCAGCCAAGGACCATTGGGACAGAATAATTCACCCCTCCACTTT. This sequence encodes CASSQGPLGQNNSPLHF. The gene calls are TRBV4-1 and TRBJ1-6, with 7 bases matching TRBD1. The germline V gene has CDR1 MGHRA and CDR2 YSYEKL. The CDR3 extends over 17 amino acids. Unmatched junction bases numbered 8, after V lost 1 base and J lost 5 bases.

The CDR3 protein is CASTLTGYGYTF. In DNA, the CDR3 is TGTGCCAGCACCTTGACTGGCTATGGCTACACCTTC. The chain employs TRBV28 and TRBJ1-2; D gene unclear. V gave up 7 bases and J gave up 4 bases, with 10 bases separating them. The germline gives CDR1 MDHEN, CDR2 SYDVKM. The length of the CDR3 is 12 residues.

The rearrangement links TRBV6-5 to TRBJ2-1; 13 bases are a match to TRBD2. Per germline, CDR1 MNHEY and CDR2 SVGAGI. J gave up 8 bases and V 9 bases, and 4 bases lay outside the gene matches. This CDR3 region has 13 residues. The CDR3 sequence: CARETSGRYEQFF. The CDR3 DNA follows: TGTGCCAGGGAGACTAGCGGGAGGTATGAGCAGTTCTTC.

The rearrangement joins TRBV7-9 to TRBJ1-4; D perhaps matches TRBD1 (6 bases). V gave up 2 bases and J gave up 4 bases, with 8 bases separating them. The CDR3 loop spans 14 amino acids. Germline-derived CDR1 and CDR2 are SEHNR and FQNEAQ (reference sequence). CDR3: CASSLTGYNEKLFF. CDR3 nucleotides: TGTGCCAGCAGCTTAACAGGGTATAATGAAAAACTGTTTTTT. Variable domain in full (rest from reference TRBV7-9 and TRBJ1-4): DTGVSQNPRHKITKRGQNVTFRCDPISEHNRLYWYRQTLGQGPEFLTYFQNEAQLEKSRLLSDRFSAERPKGSFSTLEIQRTEQGDSAMYLCASSLTGYNEKLFFGSGTQLSVL.

This chain uses TRBV10-1 with TRBJ2-1; D remains unclear. The germline V and J ends were trimmed by 0 bases and 0 bases, with 9 bases remaining between them. Looked up from germline, CDR1 is WNHNN and CDR2 is SYGVQD (reference sequence). CDR3 length: 16 amino acids. The CDR3 coding sequence is TGCGCCAGCAGTGAGTCTAAGCCCCCCTCCTACAATGAGCAGTTCTTC. It translates to CASSESKPPSYNEQFF.

The CDR3 nucleotides are TGCGCCAGCAGCTTAGGGGGTCTTGGCAATCAGCCCCAGCATTTT. This translates into CASSLGGLGNQPQHF. This sequence joins TRBV5-1 and TRBJ1-5; D might be TRBD1 (6 bases). The CDR3 spans 15 residues. Trimming stripped 2 bases from V and 2 bases from J, with 11 bases between. Germline CDR1 reads SGHRS; CDR2 reads YFSETQ. Together with reference TRBV5-1 and TRBJ1-5, the CDR3 gives the full variable domain: KAGVTQTPRYLIKTRGQQVTLSCSPISGHRSVSWYQQTPGQGLQFLFEYFSETQRNKGNFPGRFSGRQFSNSRSEMNVSTLELGDSALYLCASSLGGLGNQPQHFGDGTRLSIL.

The V gene is TRBV10-3, the J gene TRBJ2-7; 9 bases are shared with TRBD1. Per the germline V gene, CDR1 is ENHRY and CDR2 is SYGVKD. V was pared by 6 bases and J by 13 bases, with 19 bases of the junction left unmatched. The CDR3 is made up of 15 amino acids. Here the CDR3 reads CAISRTTGGDDWSYF. The CDR3 DNA sequence: TGTGCCATCAGCAGAACGACAGGGGGGGACGACTGGTCCTACTTC.

This CDR3 reads CASSLGGVTEQYF. The CDR3 nucleotides are TGTGCCAGCAGTTTGGGGGGGGTGACCGAGCAGTACTTC. The genes are TRBV27 and TRBJ2-7; 7 bases fit TRBD2. This CDR3 contains 13 residues. V lost 3 bases, J lost 6 bases, and 5 bases stayed unmatched. Looked up from germline, CDR1 is MNHEY and CDR2 is SMNVEV (reference sequence).

The rearrangement links TRBV7-3 to TRBJ2-7; a weak D match, TRBD1 (6 bases). In germline, CDR1 is SGHTA, CDR2 FQGTGA. CDR3 size: 13 residues. Trimming removed 4 bases at V and 6 bases at J, with 13 bases between. CDR3 loop: CASSSTGNGEQYF. In nucleotides, the CDR3 is TGTGCCAGCAGCTCGACAGGAAATGGCGAGCAGTACTTC. Looking up the rest from reference TRBV7-3 and TRBJ2-7 gives the full variable domain: GAGVSQTPSNKVTEKGKYVELRCDPISGHTALYWYRQSLGQGPEFLIYFQGTGAADDSGLPNDRFFAVRPEGSVSTLKIQRTERGDSAVYLCASSSTGNGEQYFGPGTRLTVT.

This clone was observed once. The gene calls are TRBV18 and TRBJ2-7; 7 positions agree with TRBD1. Germline CDR1 is KGHSH and CDR2 is LQKENI. The CDR3 sequence is 17 residues long. V lost 0 bases to trimming and J lost 6 bases; unmatched junction nucleotides: 14. The CDR3 sequence: CASSPPLQTGSSSEQYF. The CDR3 region has the DNA TGTGCCAGCTCACCACCGCTACAGACAGGGAGCTCGTCCGAGCAGTACTTC.

This clone was picked up one time. V is TRBV18 and J is TRBJ2-4, with 11 bases fitting TRBD1. The V gene's germline CDR1 is KGHSH and CDR2 LQKENI. Trimming removed 3 bases from V and 7 bases from J; junction bases left unmatched: 8. The length of the CDR3 is 16 residues. CDR3: CASSPGTGGRMNIQYF. CDR3 nucleotide sequence: TGTGCCAGCTCACCGGGGACAGGGGGTAGGATGAACATTCAGTACTTC.

The rearrangement uses TRBV3-1 (or the pseudogene TRBV3-2) and TRBJ2-1; D remains unclear. Trimming took 4 bases from V and 5 from J, leaving 15 bases between them. This CDR3 comprises 15 residues. Per germline, CDR1 LGHDT and CDR2 YNNKEL (reference sequence). The CDR3 region is CASSPSRRPHNEQFF. The CDR3 region has the DNA TGTGCCAGCAGCCCCTCGAGGAGACCCCACAATGAGCAGTTCTTC.

The chain employs TRBV4-1 and TRBJ2-1; possibly TRBD1 for D (6 bases). V was clipped by 4 bases and J by 8 bases, with 18 bases between them. This CDR3 comprises 15 residues. The germline V gene has CDR1 MGHRA and CDR2 YSYEKL. The CDR3 region is CASSPHRKQGHEQFF. DNA of the CDR3: TGCGCCAGCAGCCCTCACCGAAAACAGGGCCATGAGCAGTTCTTC.

V gene TRBV7-3 combines with J gene TRBJ2-1; 7 bases are shared with TRBD1. Germline V gives CDR1 SGHTA, CDR2 FQGTGA. V dropped 5 bases and J dropped 12; count of bases not matched to a gene: 7. The CDR3 consists of 12 residues. CDR3 protein: CASSLGQAGQFF. For the CDR3, the DNA is TGTGCCAGCAGCCTAGGACAGGCGGGGCAGTTCTTC.

V is TRBV15 and J is TRBJ2-1; TRBD1 matches 8 bases. J gave up 9 bases and V 6 bases, and 13 bases lay outside the gene matches. There are 15 residues in the CDR3. In germline, CDR1 is LNHNV, CDR2 YYDKDF (reference sequence). The CDR3 DNA follows: TGTGCCACCAGACAGGGGGTGCTTATCACCACTGAGCAGTTCTTC. It codes for CATRQGVLITTEQFF.

The chain uses TRBV7-9 and TRBJ1-1; D possibly corresponds to TRBD1 (5 bases). The CDR3 covers 15 residues. V gave up 8 bases and J gave up 1 base, with 17 bases separating them. Germline CDR1 and CDR2: SEHNR and FQNEAQ (reference sequence). The CDR3 nucleotides are TGTGCCAGCGTCGGTGACAGCTTGGGGAACACTGAAGCTTTCTTT. This encodes CASVGDSLGNTEAFF.